Shown below are 12 T cell receptor beta chains from a single sample sequenced in a study of T cells in Graves' hyperthyroidism and ophthalmopathy. RNA transcripts yielded amplified TCR beta CDR3 regions. Researchers ran a first-round RT-PCR on the TCR CDR3 using the HTBI primer set. TCRdb independently ran MiXCR on the multiplex PCR reads; one entry per CDR3 protein. Of approximately 610,000 distinct CDR3 sequences listed, over 15% are singletons. What was sequenced was blood. The origin of the receptors is a woman aged 18-29 years with Graves' hyperthyroidism.

This clonotype came up many times. The rearrangement uses TRBV20-1 and TRBJ2-5; 7 bases match TRBD1. In germline, CDR1 is DFQATT, CDR2 SNEGSKA (reference sequence). The CDR3 totals 13 residues. J was trimmed by 3 bases and V by 1 base; bases with no gene match: 2. The CDR3 sequence: CSARGTGEETQYF. The CDR3 bases are TGCAGTGCTAGAGGAACAGGGGAAGAGACCCAGTACTTC.

In this sample, this clonotype turned up many times. V gene TRBV18 combines with J gene TRBJ2-3, with TRBD1 identical over 7 bases. The germline V gene encodes CDR1 KGHSH and CDR2 LQKENI. The CDR3 runs to 14 residues. The junction had 4 bases not matched to a gene; V was cut back by 6 bases and J by 1 base. The CDR3 DNA reads TGTGCCAGCTCGCAGGGGGTTGGCACAGATACGCAGTATTTT. It yields the protein CASSQGVGTDTQYF.

This clonotype was seen ten or more times. This chain connects TRBV11-2 to TRBJ2-7; TRBD1 might be the D (6 bases). Germline V gives CDR1 SGHAT, CDR2 FQNNGV. V gave up 5 bases and J gave up 6 bases, with 8 bases separating them. The CDR3 extends over 11 amino acids. The CDR3 nucleotides read TGTGCCAGCAGCCAGGACAGCGAGCAGTACTTC. Translating gives CASSQDSEQYF.

The rearrangement joins TRBV5-6 to TRBJ1-3; no clear D gene. CDR1 and CDR2 from the germline V gene are SGHDT and YYEEEE. The CDR3 extends over 16 amino acids. Between the trimmed V and J ends, which lost 4 bases and 4 bases, there was a span of 18 bases. The DNA for the CDR3 is TGTGCCAGCAGCCCATCCTGGTCGGGATCGGGAAACACCATATATTTT. It is translated as CASSPSWSGSGNTIYF.

This clonotype was found a few times. The rearrangement links TRBV6-6 to TRBJ2-7; D gene ambiguous. Per germline, CDR1 MNHNY and CDR2 SVGAGI (reference sequence). V was cut by 2 bases and J by 6 bases, with 14 bases left in between. The CDR3 sequence is 14 residues long. The chain's CDR3 is CASSYGLLVREQYF. The CDR3, as DNA: TGTGCCAGCAGTTACGGGTTGCTAGTGCGCGAGCAGTACTTC.

This clonotype was counted a single time. Just one base apart from a much larger clone, this may be a read error. The rearrangement uses TRBV24-1 and TRBJ2-1; D call uncertain. The CDR3 consists of 11 residues. In germline, CDR1 is KGHDR, CDR2 SFDVKD. The CDR3 region has the DNA TGTGCCACCGGTGATTTCCATGAGCAGTTCTTC. Amino acid sequence: CATGDFHEQFF.

CDR3 protein: CAITKDGRESPGYNEQFF. The CDR3 DNA reads as TGTGCCATCACCAAAGACGGCAGGGAGTCCCCGGGATACAATGAGCAGTTCTTC. The gene calls are TRBV10-3 and TRBJ2-1; D may match TRBD1 or TRBD2 (5 bases each). Germline V gene sequence: CDR1 ENHRY, CDR2 SYGVKD. Trimming stripped 7 bases from V and 4 bases from J, with 26 bases between. This CDR3 has 18 residues.

The chain links TRBV7-2 to TRBJ1-3, with D possibly being TRBD1 (6 bases). The CDR3 is 17 amino acids. Trimming took 2 bases from V and 0 from J, leaving 14 bases between them. CDR1 is SGHTA, CDR2 FQGNSA, per germline. The chain's CDR3 is CASSLLGGPSSGNTIYF. The CDR3 DNA sequence: TGTGCCAGCAGCTTATTAGGGGGACCGAGCTCTGGAAACACCATATATTTT.

This clonotype was detected a few times. This chain connects TRBV5-1 to TRBJ2-1; D gene uncertain. This CDR3 has 14 amino acids. The germline V gene has CDR1 SGHRS and CDR2 YFSETQ. Trimming took off 0 bases at V and 4 bases at J, with 8 bases between the two ends. CDR3 nucleotides: TGCGCCAGCAGCTTGGTGCACAATTACAATGAGCAGTTCTTC. Its protein product is CASSLVHNYNEQFF.

This clonotype was seen at least ten times. The V gene is TRBV12-3 or TRBV12-4, the J gene TRBJ1-2; 7 bases align to TRBD1. This CDR3 has 16 residues. V was clipped by 6 bases and J by 2 bases; unmatched bases: 12. The CDR3 coding sequence is TGTGCCAGCAGCAATTACGGGGACAGCGAAAACTATGGCTACACCTTC. It yields the protein CASSNYGDSENYGYTF.

This clonotype was counted only a few times. The chain links TRBV10-3 to TRBJ1-1; D call uncertain. This CDR3 has 16 residues. Per the germline V gene, CDR1 is ENHRY and CDR2 is SYGVKD. Trimming pared 3 bases from V and 7 bases from J, leaving 21 bases between. The DNA for the CDR3 is TGTGCCATCAGTGACCCGAAAACCTGGAAGGACGATGAAGCTTTCTTT. Translated, it gives CAISDPKTWKDDEAFF.

This clonotype showed up just a few times. V gene TRBV28 combines with J gene TRBJ1-2; D is unresolved. The V end was cut by 2 bases, the J end by 2 bases, with 12 bases between. The CDR3 spans 15 residues. Germline CDR1 MDHEN, CDR2 SYDVKM. The CDR3 coding sequence is TGTGCCAGCAGTTTACTGAACCCATCCAACTATGGCTACACCTTC. It yields the protein CASSLLNPSNYGYTF.